This entry lists 10 T cell receptor beta chains sequenced from one sample in a study of T-cell memory formation after mild COVID-19. Via MiXCR, TCRdb re-called the 5' RACE reads, giving one row per CDR3 protein. This table has hundreds of thousands of distinct CDR3 sequences, around 20% appearing once. The sequencing input was PBMCs or a T cell subset sorted from them (not recorded which). These receptors came from an adult woman who had mild COVID-19 (a few samples of this study predate the infection). Cell type and time point are not known.

The V call is TRBV24-1, the J call TRBJ1-2; D not certain. The V gene's germline CDR1 is KGHDR and CDR2 SFDVKD. The CDR3 length is 12 residues. V was trimmed by 4 bases and J by 2 bases, leaving 4 bases between them. CDR3 region: CATSETNYGYTF. CDR3 DNA sequence: TGTGCCACCAGTGAGACAAACTATGGCTACACCTTC.

This sequence joins TRBV11-3 and TRBJ2-1, with 11 bases aligning to TRBD2. The trim removed 4 bases at V and 5 bases at J, leaving 4 bases unmatched. In germline, CDR1 is SGHNT, CDR2 YENEEA. CDR3 length: 15 amino acids. CDR3 nucleotide sequence: TGTGCCAGCAGCTCTAGCGGGAGGACGGACAATGAGCAGTTCTTC. This encodes CASSSSGRTDNEQFF.

A few counts support this clonotype. The chain is built from TRBV9 and TRBJ1-2, with TRBD1 matching over 7 bases. Germline CDR1 and CDR2: SGDLS and YYNGEE. This CDR3 comprises 16 residues. With V trimmed by 4 bases and J by 2 bases, 11 bases remained unmatched. The CDR3 sequence: CASSTSGTEKNYGYTF. CDR3 coding DNA: TGTGCCAGCAGCACATCAGGGACAGAGAAGAACTATGGCTACACCTTC.

The genes are TRBV20-1 and TRBJ2-3, with 12 bases lining up with TRBD1. Per the germline V gene, CDR1 is DFQATT and CDR2 is SNEGSKA (reference sequence). The trim removed 5 bases at V and 3 bases at J, leaving 9 bases unmatched. The CDR3 contains 16 residues. The CDR3 nucleotides are TGCAGTGCTGCTCCCGGGACAGGGGGCGGTACAGATACGCAGTATTTT. Protein product: CSAAPGTGGGTDTQYF.

The V and J genes are TRBV9 and TRBJ2-3; TRBD2 agrees at 14 bases. The CDR3 sequence is 16 residues long. Germline V gene data show CDR1 as SGDLS and CDR2 as YYNGEE. The J segment lost 6 bases and the V segment lost 4 bases, leaving 7 bases of the junction unmatched. The CDR3 is CASSTPGTSGGDTQYF. The CDR3 DNA reads TGTGCCAGCAGCACCCCCGGGACTAGCGGGGGTGATACGCAGTATTTT.

This clonotype was found a few times. The gene calls are TRBV6-5 and TRBJ2-3; D perhaps matches TRBD2 (6 bases). Between the trimmed V and J ends, which lost 0 bases and 2 bases, there was a span of 15 bases. CDR3 length equals 17 residues. Germline values: CDR1 MNHEY, CDR2 SVGAGI. For the CDR3, the DNA is TGTGCCAGCAGTTACTCACGGACTAAACGTTACACAGATACGCAGTATTTT. Amino acid sequence: CASSYSRTKRYTDTQYF.

The chain recombines TRBV4-1 with TRBJ1-2; TRBD1 matches 11 bases. V shed 4 bases, J shed 1 base, and the junction held 5 bases outside the gene matches. The length of the CDR3 is 16 residues. Germline V gene data show CDR1 as MGHRA and CDR2 as YSYEKL. CDR3 DNA: TGCGCCAGCAGCCGGACAGGGGGCTTGGGTAACTATGGCTACACCTTC. This translates into CASSRTGGLGNYGYTF.

This chain uses TRBV6-2 or TRBV6-3 with TRBJ2-7; 7 bases fit TRBD1. After removal of 7 bases from V and 7 bases from J, the junction contained 10 bases not matched to a gene. Per germline, CDR1 MNHEY and CDR2 SVGEGT. CDR3 length: 13 amino acids. CDR3 amino acids: CASNSRGPGEQYF. CDR3 bases: TGTGCCAGCAATTCAAGGGGGCCTGGGGAGCAGTACTTC.

A few counts support this clonotype. The CDR3 bases are TGTGCCAGCAGCTCCGGGTCCGGGGGGCGACTCACAGATACGCAGTATTTT. Translating it yields CASSSGSGGRLTDTQYF. The J gene is TRBJ2-3, the V gene TRBV7-3, with a weak D call TRBD2 (7 bases). Germline V gene sequence: CDR1 SGHTA, CDR2 FQGTGA. Trimming pared 4 bases from V and 2 bases from J, leaving 19 bases between. This CDR3 spans 17 amino acids.

V gene TRBV5-1 combines with J gene TRBJ2-6; D perhaps matches TRBD2 (6 bases). The CDR3 contains 17 residues. Germline-derived CDR1 and CDR2 are SGHRS and YFSETQ. Trimming left V 8 bases short and J 2 bases short, with 20 bases between. As DNA, the CDR3 is TGCGCCAGTCAAGGACGGCTTGGCGGGGCTGGGGCCAACGTCCTGACTTTC. Its protein product is CASQGRLGGAGANVLTF.